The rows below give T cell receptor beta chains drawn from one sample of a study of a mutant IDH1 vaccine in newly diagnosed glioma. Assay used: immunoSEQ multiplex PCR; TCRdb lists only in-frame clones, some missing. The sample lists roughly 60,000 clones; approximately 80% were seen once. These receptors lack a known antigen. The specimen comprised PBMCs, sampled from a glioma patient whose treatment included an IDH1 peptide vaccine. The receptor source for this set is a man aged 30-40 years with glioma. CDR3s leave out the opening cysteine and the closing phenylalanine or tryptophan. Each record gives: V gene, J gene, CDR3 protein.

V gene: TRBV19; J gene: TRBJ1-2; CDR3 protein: ASSRGQGAHGYT
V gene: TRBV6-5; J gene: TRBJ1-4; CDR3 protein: ASSYVQSNEKLF
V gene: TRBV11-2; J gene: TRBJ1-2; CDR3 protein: ASSSRDIGYT
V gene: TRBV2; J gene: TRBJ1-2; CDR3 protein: ASSEYRTGNGYT
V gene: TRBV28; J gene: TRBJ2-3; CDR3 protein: ASSFLGGTDTQY
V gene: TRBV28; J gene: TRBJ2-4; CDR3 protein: ASRPPSAHRIQY
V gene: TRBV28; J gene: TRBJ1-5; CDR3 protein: ASSLNNQPQH
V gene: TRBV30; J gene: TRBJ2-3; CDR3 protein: AWSATQDTQY
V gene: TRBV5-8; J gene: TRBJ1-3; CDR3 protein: ARSLRRFSGNTIY
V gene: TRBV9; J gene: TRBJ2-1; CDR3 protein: ASSVEGDEQF
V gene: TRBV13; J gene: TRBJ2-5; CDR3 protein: ASSPGSGRGIQETQY
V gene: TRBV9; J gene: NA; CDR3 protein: ASSRGYKTGTPSYEQY
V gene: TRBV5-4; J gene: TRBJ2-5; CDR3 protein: ASSARQGEETQY
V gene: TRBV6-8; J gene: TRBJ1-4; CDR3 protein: ASSVGRQGATNEKLF
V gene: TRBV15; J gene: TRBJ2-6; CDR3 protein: ATSREHRPGANVLT
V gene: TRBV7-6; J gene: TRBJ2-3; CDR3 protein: ASSLVLPSGGTDTQY
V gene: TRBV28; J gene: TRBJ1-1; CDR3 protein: ASTSRPAGLAF
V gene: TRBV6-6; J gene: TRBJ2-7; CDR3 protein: ASSYSESYEQY
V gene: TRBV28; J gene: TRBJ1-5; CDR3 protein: ASSLFRASPNQPQH
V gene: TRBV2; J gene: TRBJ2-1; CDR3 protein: ASIRGYNNEQF
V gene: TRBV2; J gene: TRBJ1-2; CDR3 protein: ASSEAKEGGYT
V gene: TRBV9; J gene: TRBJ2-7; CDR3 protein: ASSVGDSLSYEQY
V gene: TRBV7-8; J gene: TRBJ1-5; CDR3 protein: ASSSLRSNQPQH
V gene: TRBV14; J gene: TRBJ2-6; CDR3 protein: ASSPRGATFSGANVLT
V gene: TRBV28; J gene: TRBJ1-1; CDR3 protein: ASSKGDRGAF
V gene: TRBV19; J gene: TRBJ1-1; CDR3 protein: AGSIWGLRNTEAF
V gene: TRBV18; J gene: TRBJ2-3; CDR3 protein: ASLLNSGSTDTQY
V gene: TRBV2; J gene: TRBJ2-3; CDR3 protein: ASSARDTQY
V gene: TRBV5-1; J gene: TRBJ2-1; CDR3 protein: ASSLAPLRTGGNEQF
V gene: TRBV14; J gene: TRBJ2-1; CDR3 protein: ASSQGSGQF
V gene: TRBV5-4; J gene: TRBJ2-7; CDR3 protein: ASSWRQGSYEQY
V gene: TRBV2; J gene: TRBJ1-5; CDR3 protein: ASTLRGVNQPQH
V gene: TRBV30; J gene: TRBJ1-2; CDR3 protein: ASKGVNPGYT
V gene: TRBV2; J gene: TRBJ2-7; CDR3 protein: ASSDLDNSYEQY
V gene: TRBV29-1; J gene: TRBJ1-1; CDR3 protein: SVRTGGHTEAF
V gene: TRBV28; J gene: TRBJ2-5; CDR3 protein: ASSRTSGRVETQY
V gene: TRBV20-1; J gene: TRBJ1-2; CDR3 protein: SAPNRDGYT
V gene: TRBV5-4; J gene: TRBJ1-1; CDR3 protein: ASSRGWGTEAF
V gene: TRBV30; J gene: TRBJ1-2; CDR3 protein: AWSRLLTGSRGYT
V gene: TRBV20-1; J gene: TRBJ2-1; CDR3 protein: SASITRV
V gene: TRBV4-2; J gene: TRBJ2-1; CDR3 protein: ASSQDAAEVYNEQF
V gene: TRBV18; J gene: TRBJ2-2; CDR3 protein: ASSPGLAGGFFTGELF
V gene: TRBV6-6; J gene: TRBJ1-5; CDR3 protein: ASSSTGGGNQPQH
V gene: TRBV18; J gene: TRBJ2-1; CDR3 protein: ASSPRTSGEYNEQF
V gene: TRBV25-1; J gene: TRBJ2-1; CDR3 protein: ASSDGWGNEQF
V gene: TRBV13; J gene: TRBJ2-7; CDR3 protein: ASSYQGADEQY
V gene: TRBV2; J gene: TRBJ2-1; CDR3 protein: ASSGVGTQGEQF
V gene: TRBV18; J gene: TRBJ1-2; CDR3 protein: ASSREKGIGYT
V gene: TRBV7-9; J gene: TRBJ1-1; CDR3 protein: ASSLDSISEAF
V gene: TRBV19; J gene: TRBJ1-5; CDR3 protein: ASSIDLRDQPQH
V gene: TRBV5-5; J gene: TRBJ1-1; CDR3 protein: ASSLDGGWTEAF
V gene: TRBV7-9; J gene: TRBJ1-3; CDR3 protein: ASRPRGGIGTIY